Below, one T cell receptor (beta chain) is given with its context. Participants, 18 to 89 years old, spanned 25 or so US areas. This record belongs to a study of blood T cell repertoires in COVID-19. Turning to the study itself: Sites across the United States, Italy and Spain contributed samples from acute and convalescent COVID-19.

The CDR3 extends over 13 amino acids. The germline V and J ends were trimmed by 4 bases and 4 bases, with 8 bases remaining between them. CDR1 and CDR2 (germline): MNHEY, SVGAGI. Clones were sequenced by immunoSEQ multiplex PCR, and TCRdb holds only the in-frame ones, with some missing. Found here are 85,000 to 130,000 clones, approximately 86% of them singletons; the top ten hold approximately 2.4%. Specimen: PBMCs or T cells enriched from blood (not recorded which). This sequence joins TRBV6-5 and TRBJ1-5; a weak D match, TRBD1 (6 bases). The TCR comes from a woman aged 45-59 years who had recovered from COVID-19. DNA of the CDR3: TGTGCCAGCAGTTGGACAGCAAATCAGCCCCAGCATTTT. Encoded protein: CASSWTANQPQHF.